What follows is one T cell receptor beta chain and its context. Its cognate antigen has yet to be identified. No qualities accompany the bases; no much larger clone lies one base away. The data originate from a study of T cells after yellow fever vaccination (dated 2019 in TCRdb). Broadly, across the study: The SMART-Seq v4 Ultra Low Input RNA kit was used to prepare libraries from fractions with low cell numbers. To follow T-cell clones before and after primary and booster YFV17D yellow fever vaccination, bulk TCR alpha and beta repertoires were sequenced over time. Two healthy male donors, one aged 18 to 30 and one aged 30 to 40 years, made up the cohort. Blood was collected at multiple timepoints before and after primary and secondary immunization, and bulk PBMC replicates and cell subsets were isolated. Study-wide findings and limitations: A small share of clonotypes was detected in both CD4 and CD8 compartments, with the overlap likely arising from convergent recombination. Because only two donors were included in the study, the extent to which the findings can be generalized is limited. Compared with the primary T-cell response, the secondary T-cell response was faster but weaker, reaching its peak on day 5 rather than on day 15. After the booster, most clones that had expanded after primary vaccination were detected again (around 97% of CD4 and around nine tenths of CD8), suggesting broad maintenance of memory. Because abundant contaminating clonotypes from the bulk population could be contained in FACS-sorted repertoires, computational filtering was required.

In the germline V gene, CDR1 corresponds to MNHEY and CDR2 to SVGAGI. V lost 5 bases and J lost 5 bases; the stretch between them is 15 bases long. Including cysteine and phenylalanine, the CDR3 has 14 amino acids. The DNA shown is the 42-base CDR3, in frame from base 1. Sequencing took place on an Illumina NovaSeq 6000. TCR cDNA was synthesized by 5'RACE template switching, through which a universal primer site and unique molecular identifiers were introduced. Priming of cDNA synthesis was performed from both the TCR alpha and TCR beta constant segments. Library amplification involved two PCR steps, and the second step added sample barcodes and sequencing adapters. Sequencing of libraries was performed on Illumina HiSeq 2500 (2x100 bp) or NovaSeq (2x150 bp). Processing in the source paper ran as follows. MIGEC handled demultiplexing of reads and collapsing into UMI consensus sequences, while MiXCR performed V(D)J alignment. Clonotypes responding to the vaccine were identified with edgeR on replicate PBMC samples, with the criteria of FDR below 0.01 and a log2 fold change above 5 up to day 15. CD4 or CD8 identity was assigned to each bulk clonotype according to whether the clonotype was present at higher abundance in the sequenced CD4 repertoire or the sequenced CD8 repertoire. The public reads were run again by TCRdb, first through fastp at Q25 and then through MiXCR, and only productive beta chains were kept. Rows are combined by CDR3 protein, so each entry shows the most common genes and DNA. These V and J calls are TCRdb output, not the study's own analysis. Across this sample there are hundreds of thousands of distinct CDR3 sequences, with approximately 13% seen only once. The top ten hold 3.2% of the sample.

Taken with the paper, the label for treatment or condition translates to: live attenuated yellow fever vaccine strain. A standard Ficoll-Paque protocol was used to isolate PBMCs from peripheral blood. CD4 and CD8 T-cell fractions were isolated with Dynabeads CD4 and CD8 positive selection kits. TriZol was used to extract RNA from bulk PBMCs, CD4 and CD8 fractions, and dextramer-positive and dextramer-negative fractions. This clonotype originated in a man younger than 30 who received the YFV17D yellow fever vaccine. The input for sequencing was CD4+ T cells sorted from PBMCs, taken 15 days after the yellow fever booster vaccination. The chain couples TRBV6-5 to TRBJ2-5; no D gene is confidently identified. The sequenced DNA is TGTGCCAGCAGTCCCAAGGGCCTCGGGGAGACCCAGTACTTC. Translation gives CASSPKGLGETQYF.